This TCR beta chain was observed in a study of identical twins. In TCRdb, the 5' RACE reads were re-called with MiXCR into one record per CDR3 protein. The data hold hundreds of thousands of distinct CDR3 sequences, with 15% to 20% observed a single time. This clonotype was counted a few times. The germline CDR1 and CDR2 sequences are KGHSH and LQKENI. Between the trimmed V and J ends, which lost 0 bases and 3 bases, there was a span of 18 bases. The CDR3 is 17 residues long. This sample was shared with a second study, whose subject was T cells expressing NK-cell markers. As that study records: Sorted CD3+CD56-NKG2C+, CD3+CD56+NKG2C- and CD3+CD56+NKG2C+ T cells were the source of the TCR beta repertoires. The dominant NKG2C+ clonotypes represented roughly 1.0-7.5% of CD8+ T cells in five to seven donors.

Sequenced: PBMCs. The receptor comes from a woman between 18 and 29 years old in good health. This rearrangement joins TRBV18 to TRBJ2-7; D gene uncertain. CDR3 amino acids: CASSPPNGSLMVYEQYF. In DNA form, the CDR3 reads TGTGCCAGCTCACCACCGAACGGCTCGTTGATGGTCTACGAGCAGTACTTC.